The 14 T cell receptor beta chains in this list originate from one sample, sequenced in a study of T cells in Graves' hyperthyroidism and ophthalmopathy. RNA transcripts gave rise to amplified TCR beta CDR3 regions. In the first-round RT-PCR of the TCR CDR3, the HTBI primer set was used. A single record per CDR3 protein comes from TCRdb applying MiXCR to the multiplex PCR reads. The profile shows about 720,000 distinct CDR3 sequences, roughly 15% of them singletons. Input material: blood. These receptors were obtained from a man between 18 and 29 years old with Graves' hyperthyroidism.

The chain joins TRBV4-3 to TRBJ2-5, with 8 bases fitting TRBD1. CDR3 length equals 15 residues. Per germline, CDR1 LGHNA and CDR2 YSLEER. The junction had 5 bases not matched to a gene; V was cut back by 0 bases and J by 5 bases. CDR3 amino acids: CASSQEDRDAETQYF. CDR3 nucleotides: TGCGCCAGCAGCCAAGAGGACAGGGATGCGGAGACCCAGTACTTC.

This clonotype was detected a few times. CDR3 in amino acids: CASTMRQGSDSNQPQHF. The CDR3 DNA is TGTGCCAGTACCATGAGACAGGGATCGGATAGCAATCAGCCCCAGCATTTT. The chain links TRBV19 to TRBJ1-5; 7 positions match TRBD1. The CDR3 length is 17 residues. The V gene's germline CDR1 is LNHDA and CDR2 SQIVND (reference sequence). V gave up 7 bases and J gave up 0 bases; unmatched junction bases: 12.

This clonotype has at least ten counts. V and J are TRBV2 and TRBJ1-5; no definite D call. Germline CDR1 SNHLY, CDR2 FYNNEI. The CDR3 runs to 16 residues. V was shortened by 5 bases and J by 3 bases, with 17 bases between the two germline ends. The CDR3 region is CASSPSGQEINQPQHF. The CDR3 DNA is TGTGCCAGCAGTCCCAGCGGGCAGGAGATCAATCAGCCCCAGCATTTT.

This clonotype was found a few times. The genes are TRBV10-3 and TRBJ2-3, with D hard to call. The CDR3 loop spans 14 amino acids. Trimming stripped 3 bases from V and 6 bases from J, with 13 bases between. Germline V gene data show CDR1 as ENHRY and CDR2 as SYGVKD. The DNA for the CDR3 is TGTGCCATCAGTGATTCCGACCCCACGGATACGCAGTATTTT. This translates into CAISDSDPTDTQYF.

This chain links TRBV24-1 with TRBJ1-2; 7 bases agree with TRBD1. The CDR3 spans 13 residues. After removal of 7 bases from V and 2 bases from J, the junction contained 3 bases not matched to a gene. CDR1 KGHDR and CDR2 SFDVKD come from the germline V gene. CDR3 amino acids: CATRGTENYGYTF. The CDR3 region has the DNA TGTGCCACCAGAGGGACAGAGAACTATGGCTACACCTTC.

The genes are TRBV7-3 and TRBJ1-2, with 8 bases lining up with TRBD1. Germline lookup yields CDR1 SGHTA and CDR2 FQGTGA. The CDR3 is 13 residues long. Losses at the gene ends were 5 bases for V and 6 bases for J; bases not matched to a gene: 5. The CDR3 DNA is TGTGCCAGCAGCGGTCGACAGGGGAATGGCTACACCTTC. Translating it yields CASSGRQGNGYTF.

This clonotype turned up a few times. The rearrangement joins TRBV5-1 to TRBJ2-7, with D tentatively TRBD1 or TRBD2 (5 bases each). V shed 1 base and J shed 7 bases, with 9 bases lying between them. This CDR3 is built from 12 residues. Germline V gene lookup returns CDR1 SGHRS and CDR2 YFSETQ. CDR3 loop: CASSLNEGEQYF. DNA of the CDR3: TGCGCCAGCAGCTTGAACGAGGGGGAGCAGTACTTC.

In this sample, this clonotype turned up many times. The J gene is TRBJ1-1, the V gene TRBV20-1; D possibly corresponds to TRBD1 (5 bases). The germline CDR1 and CDR2 sequences are DFQATT and SNEGSKA (reference sequence). V dropped 2 bases and J dropped 2 bases, with 12 bases sitting between them. This CDR3 is built from 14 residues. This chain's CDR3 is CSARSGQPNTEAFF. CDR3 sequence (DNA): TGCAGTGCTAGATCCGGACAACCAAACACTGAAGCTTTCTTT.

The chain combines TRBV7-8 with TRBJ2-1; 9 bases line up with TRBD2. The CDR3 extends over 20 amino acids. Germline CDR1 reads SGHVS; CDR2 reads FQNEAQ. With 5 bases clipped from V and 4 bases from J, the junction kept 21 bases outside the gene matches. The chain's CDR3 is CASSPRRREGMGLAYNEQFF. The DNA of the CDR3 is TGTGCCAGCAGCCCGCGGCGGCGGGAGGGCATGGGTTTAGCATACAATGAGCAGTTCTTC.

At least ten counts were recorded for this clonotype. The chain uses TRBV20-1 and TRBJ1-6; no clear D. The CDR3 loop spans 14 amino acids. Per germline, CDR1 DFQATT and CDR2 SNEGSKA (reference sequence). V was trimmed by 3 bases and J by 0 bases, leaving 6 bases between them. The CDR3 nucleotides read TGCAGTGCTAGGGAGAGCTCCTATAATTCACCCCTCCACTTT. Its translation is CSARESSYNSPLHF.

This clonotype was detected ten times or more. J is TRBJ2-3 and V is TRBV20-1, with TRBD2 identical over 9 bases. V lost 6 bases and J lost 1; bases outside the gene matches: 8. CDR1 is DFQATT and CDR2 is SNEGSKA in the germline V gene (reference sequence). This CDR3 has 15 residues. CDR3 in amino acids: CSADSLAGRTDTQYF. For the CDR3, the DNA is TGCAGTGCCGACTCTCTAGCGGGACGCACAGATACGCAGTATTTT.

This clonotype has ten or more counts. The rearrangement uses TRBV7-2 and TRBJ2-5, with D possibly TRBD2 on 6 matching bases. The CDR3 totals 15 residues. Trimming left V 1 base short and J 5 bases short, with 14 bases between. Germline loops: CDR1 SGHTA, CDR2 FQGNSA. The CDR3 is CASSLVAAEGETQYF. The CDR3 coding sequence is TGTGCCAGCAGCTTAGTAGCAGCGGAGGGGGAGACCCAGTACTTC.

This chain uses TRBV19 with TRBJ2-1, with D possibly being TRBD1 or TRBD2 (5 bases each). This CDR3 region has 15 residues. Germline V gene sequence: CDR1 LNHDA, CDR2 SQIVND (reference sequence). Trimming removed 4 bases at V and 4 bases at J, with 14 bases between. CDR3 sequence reads: CASSTPGRGYNEQFF. Here the CDR3 DNA reads TGTGCCAGTAGTACCCCGGGGCGTGGGTACAATGAGCAGTTCTTC.

This clonotype was recorded at least ten times. V is TRBV7-2 and J is TRBJ1-1, with 8 bases fitting TRBD1. CDR3 length equals 16 residues. Germline CDR1 reads SGHTA; CDR2 reads FQGNSA. J gave up 4 bases and V 7 bases, and 14 bases lay outside the gene matches. The CDR3 region is CASTAVQGALSTEAFF. The DNA of the CDR3 is TGTGCCAGCACCGCTGTCCAGGGGGCTCTCAGCACTGAAGCTTTCTTT.